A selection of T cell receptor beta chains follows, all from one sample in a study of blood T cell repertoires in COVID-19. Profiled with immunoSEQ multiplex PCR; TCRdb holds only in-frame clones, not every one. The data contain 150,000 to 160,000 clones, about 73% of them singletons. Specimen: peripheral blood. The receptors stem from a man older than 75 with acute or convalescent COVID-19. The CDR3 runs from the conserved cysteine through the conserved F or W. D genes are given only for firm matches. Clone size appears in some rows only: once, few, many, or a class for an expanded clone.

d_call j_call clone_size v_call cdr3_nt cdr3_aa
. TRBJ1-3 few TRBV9 TGTGCCAGCAGCGTAGGAGGGACTGGAAACACCATATATTTT CASSVGGTGNTIYF
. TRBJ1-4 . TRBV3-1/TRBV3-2 TGTGCCAGCAGCTCTCAGGGGAATGAAAAACTGTTTTTT CASSSQGNEKLFF
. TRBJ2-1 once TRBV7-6 TGTGCCAGCAGCTCCGGTCGAGGGCAGCAGAGCTCCTACAATGAGCAGTTCTTC CASSSGRGQQSSYNEQFF
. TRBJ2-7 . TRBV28 TGTGCCAGCACCTCGGGACACCGAGTCTACGAGCAGTACTTC CASTSGHRVYEQYF
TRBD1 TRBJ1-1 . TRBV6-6 TGTGCCAGCAGTACCGGGGGACAGGGGATGAACACTGAAGCTTTCTTT CASSTGGQGMNTEAFF
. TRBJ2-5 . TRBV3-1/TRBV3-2 TGTGCCAGCAGCCCGGGACAACTTAAAGAGACCCAGTACTTC CASSPGQLKETQYF
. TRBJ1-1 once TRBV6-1 TGTGCCAGCAGTGAATGGCTGGGGGCACGAGCTTTCTTT CASSEWLGARAFF
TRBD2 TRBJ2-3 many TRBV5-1 TGCGCCAGCAGCCAGGGACTAGCGGGGCGAGATACGCAGTATTTT CASSQGLAGRDTQYF
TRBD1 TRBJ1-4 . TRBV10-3 TGTGCCATCAAAGGGGGCGACGATGAAAAACTGTTTTTT CAIKGGDDEKLFF
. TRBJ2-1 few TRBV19 TGTGCCAGTACATCGGGGGATGAGCAGTTCTTC CASTSGDEQFF
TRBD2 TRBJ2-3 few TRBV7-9 TGTGCCAGCAGCTCGAGGACTAGCGGGCTCACAGATACGCAGTATTTT CASSSRTSGLTDTQYF
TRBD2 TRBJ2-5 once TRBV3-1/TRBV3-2 TGTGCCAGCAGCCGTCATAGCGGGGGAATTTCGGAGACCCAGTACTTC CASSRHSGGISETQYF
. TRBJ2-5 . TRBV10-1 TGCGCCAGCAGGGGTCCGGGGGAAGAGACCCAGTACTTC CASRGPGEETQYF
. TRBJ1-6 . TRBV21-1 TGTGCCAGCAGCCCTGATCGGCGACAGGTCCATAATTCACCCCTCCACTTT CASSPDRRQVHNSPLHF
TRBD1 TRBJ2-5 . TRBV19 TGTGCCAGTAGTATTGGAGACGACAGGGTAGGGCGGGAGACCCAGTACTTC CASSIGDDRVGRETQYF
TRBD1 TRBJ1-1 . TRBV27 TGTGCCAGCAGTTTATCTTTTTCGTCAGGGACAGGTGGTGAAGCTTTCTTT CASSLSFSSGTGGEAFF
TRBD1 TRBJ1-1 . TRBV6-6 TGTGCCAGCAGCATCCGACAGGGGAACACTGAAGCTTTCTTT CASSIRQGNTEAFF
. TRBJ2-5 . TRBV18 TGTGCCAGCTCACCTCGACAGTCAGAGACCCAGTACTTC CASSPRQSETQYF
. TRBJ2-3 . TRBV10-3 TGTGCCATCAGTGAAGGGGGGGCCCCCACAGATACGCAGTATTTT CAISEGGAPTDTQYF
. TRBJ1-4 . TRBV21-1 TGTGCCAGCAGCAAAGATACGTCGACAAATGAAAAACTGTTTTTT CASSKDTSTNEKLFF
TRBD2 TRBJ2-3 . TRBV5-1 TGCGCCAGCAGCCCGGCTGGGACTAGGGGTGGCTCAGATACGCAGTATTTT CASSPAGTRGGSDTQYF
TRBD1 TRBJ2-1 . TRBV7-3 TGTGCCAGCAGCTTAAAGACAGGGGCCCTGAACTACAATGAGCAGTTCTTC CASSLKTGALNYNEQFF
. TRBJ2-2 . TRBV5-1 TGCGCCAGCAGCCCGGCGACTAGTGCTGCCGGGGAGCTGTTTTTT CASSPATSAAGELFF
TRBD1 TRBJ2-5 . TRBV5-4 TGTGCCAGCAGCTCAACCGGGACAGGGTGGGAGACCCAGTACTTC CASSSTGTGWETQYF
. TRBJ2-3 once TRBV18 TGTGCCAGCTCACCTCCTCCGGGGGGCACAGATACGCAGTATTTT CASSPPPGGTDTQYF
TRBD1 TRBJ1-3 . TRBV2 TGTGCCAGCAGTCGGGACAGCCTCTCTGGAAACACCATATATTTT CASSRDSLSGNTIYF
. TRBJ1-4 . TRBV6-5 TGTGCCCTCGCCAGCAGGCTCGATGAAAAACTGTTTTTT CALASRLDEKLFF
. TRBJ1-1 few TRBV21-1 TGTGCCATCGTATCAGGTGAAGCTTTCTTT CAIVSGEAFF
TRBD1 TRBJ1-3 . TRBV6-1 TGTGCCAGCAGTGAAGCAGGGGGCACTGGAAACACCATATATTTT CASSEAGGTGNTIYF
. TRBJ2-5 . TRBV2 TGTGCCAGCAGAGCAGGGGCTAAAAAGACCCAGTACTTC CASRAGAKKTQYF
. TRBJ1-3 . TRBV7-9 TGTGCCAGCAGCCCGGACTTCTCTGGAAACACCATATATTTT CASSPDFSGNTIYF